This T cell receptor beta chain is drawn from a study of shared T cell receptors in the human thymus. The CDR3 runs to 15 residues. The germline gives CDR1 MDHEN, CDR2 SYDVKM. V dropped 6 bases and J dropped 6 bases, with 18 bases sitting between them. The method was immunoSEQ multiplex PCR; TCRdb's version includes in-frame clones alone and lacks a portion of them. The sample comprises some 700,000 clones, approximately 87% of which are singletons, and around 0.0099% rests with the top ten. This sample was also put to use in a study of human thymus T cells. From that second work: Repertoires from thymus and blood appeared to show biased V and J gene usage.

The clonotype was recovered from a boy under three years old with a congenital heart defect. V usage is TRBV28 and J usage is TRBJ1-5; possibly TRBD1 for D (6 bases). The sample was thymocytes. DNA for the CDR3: TGTGCCAGCAGCCCTGGGACATCCGGGTGTCAGCCCCAGCATTTT. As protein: CASSPGTSGCQPQHF.